These 9 T cell receptor beta chains were all obtained from the same sample, sequenced in a study of cytomegalovirus exposure and HLA in healthy donors. The primer mix had 60 Vbeta and 13 Jbeta primers. Method: immunoSEQ multiplex PCR; TCRdb's copy keeps in-frame clones and lacks some. The sample holds approximately 130,000 clones, under 85% seen once. The sample comprised PBMCs. These receptors all come from a woman between 45 and 60 years old in good health and CMV-seropositive.

This chain joins TRBV7-6 and TRBJ2-7, with TRBD1 identical over 10 bases. CDR1 and CDR2 (germline): SGHVS, FNYEAQ. The CDR3 consists of 15 residues. The J segment lost 2 bases and the V segment lost 5 bases, leaving 6 bases of the junction unmatched. The CDR3 DNA sequence: TGTGCCAGCAGCCCCCGGGACAGGGGACCCTACGAGCAGTACTTC. Its translation is CASSPRDRGPYEQYF.

The chain couples TRBV28 to TRBJ2-5; maybe TRBD1 (5 bases). Germline CDR1 is MDHEN and CDR2 is SYDVKM. V gave up 6 bases and J gave up 4 bases, with 12 bases separating them. The CDR3 contains 13 residues. The CDR3 loop reads CASRLQGGETQYF. CDR3 coding DNA: TGTGCCAGCAGACTTCAGGGCGGAGAGACCCAGTACTTC.

This clone was recorded a few times. The chain recombines TRBV4-1 with TRBJ2-1, with 9 bases identical to TRBD2. The CDR3 consists of 19 residues. CDR1 and CDR2 from the germline V gene are MGHRA and YSYEKL. The V gene end was trimmed by 0 bases and the J gene end by 6 bases; junction bases not matched to a gene: 15. The DNA of the CDR3 is TGCGCCAGCAGCCAAGATCGTCTCGCGGGAGGGGCTGGCGTCAATGAGCAGTTCTTC. Translation gives CASSQDRLAGGAGVNEQFF.

This clone was counted once. The gene calls are TRBV19 and TRBJ2-7; 7 bases agree with TRBD1. Per germline, CDR1 LNHDA and CDR2 SQIVND (reference sequence). V gave up 6 bases and J gave up 7 bases; unmatched junction bases: 6. CDR3 length: 12 amino acids. The DNA of the CDR3 is TGTGCCAGTAGGAGGACAGGCGAGGAGCAGTACTTC. Its translation is CASRRTGEEQYF.

The chain links TRBV7-2 to TRBJ2-1; 7 bases line up with TRBD2. The CDR3 is made up of 18 amino acids. V shed 5 bases and J 2 bases; nucleotides not matched to a gene: 15. CDR1 SGHTA and CDR2 FQGNSA come from the germline V gene. The CDR3 loop reads CASSTSRGRGGAYNEQFF. The CDR3 coding sequence is TGTGCCAGCAGCACCTCACGTGGTCGGGGAGGGGCCTACAATGAGCAGTTCTTC.

This sequence joins TRBV5-1 and TRBJ2-7; TRBD2 matches at 12 bases. Trimming took 4 bases from V and 5 from J; bases not matched to a gene: 4. This CDR3 comprises 14 residues. Germline CDR1 is SGHRS and CDR2 is YFSETQ. In nucleotides, the CDR3 is TGCGCCAGCAGCCAGACTAGCGGGAGCAACGAGCAGTACTTC. Translating it yields CASSQTSGSNEQYF.

V and J are TRBV6-1 and TRBJ1-2; perhaps TRBD1 as D (6 bases). Trimming shortened V by 4 bases and J by 6 bases, and 9 bases separated the two germline ends. Germline V gene sequence: CDR1 MNHNS, CDR2 SASEGT. The CDR3 contains 12 residues. CDR3 nucleotide sequence: TGTGCCAGCAGTGGACAGGTGGATGGCTACACCTTC. Its protein product is CASSGQVDGYTF.

J is TRBJ2-3 and V is TRBV9; TRBD2 agrees at 7 bases. In germline, CDR1 is SGDLS, CDR2 YYNGEE. V dropped 0 bases and J dropped 3; count of bases not matched to a gene: 13. This CDR3 is 18 amino acids long. The CDR3 nucleotides are TGTGCCAGCAGCGTAGCTGGCTCCGTGGGACTACGGACAGATACGCAGTATTTT. Protein product: CASSVAGSVGLRTDTQYF.

This chain uses TRBV15 with TRBJ1-5; TRBD1 matches at 10 bases. CDR1 is LNHNV, CDR2 YYDKDF, per germline (reference sequence). V trimming: 3 bases; J trimming: 10 bases; junction bases outside the gene matches: 12. The CDR3 totals 16 residues. The CDR3 loop is CATSSRQGQGLYPQHF. The CDR3 DNA reads TGTGCCACCAGCAGCCGACAGGGACAGGGGCTTTATCCCCAGCATTTT.